This T cell receptor (beta chain) comes out of a study of blood T cell repertoires in COVID-19. In the study overall: The United States, Italy and Spain were the sources of the acute and convalescent COVID-19 samples. PBMCs, B-cell-depleted T cells, or T cells provided the cDNA or gDNA that made up the material.

Original handling: Reference gene primer amplification yielded estimated nucleated cell counts. The assay was immunoSEQ multiplex PCR, and TCRdb's table has in-frame clones only and misses some. V and J calls and clone size come straight from that table; D and trimming were deduced from the DNA. The sample includes some 110,000 clones, roughly 90% of them seen just once. Trimming shortened V by 5 bases and J by 4 bases, and 8 bases separated the two germline ends. The CDR3 covers 12 residues. CDR1 is SNHLY, CDR2 FYNNEI, per germline. The TCR originated in an older man who had recovered from COVID-19. This chain uses TRBV2 with TRBJ1-2; no clear D gene. Material: peripheral blood. The CDR3 region has the DNA TGTGCCAGCAGTATAGGACTCTATGGCTACACCTTC. Translating it yields CASSIGLYGYTF.